These 10 T cell receptor delta chains were sequenced from one sample in a study of γδ T cells in repeated Plasmodium falciparum infection. Flow sorting of PBMC yielded separate Vgamma9/Vdelta2+ and Vdelta2-negative gammadelta T cell populations for bulk repertoire analysis. TCRdb called clones anew from the multiplex PCR reads with CATT. Of about 57,000 delta-chain clones listed, approximately 1.5% are singletons. The specimen was gamma-delta T cells from blood. These receptors were obtained from a pool of human donors (malaria-infected and uninfected, not separated).

In regard to this clone: The protein TCRdb gives is from a much larger clone and does not agree with this DNA's translation at residue 13, likely a read error; the protein shown here comes from the DNA. This rearrangement joins TRDV2 to TRDJ1, with D tentatively TRDD3 (5 bases). Germline matching of the DNA provided the J gene here, since TCRdb leaves it blank. The CDR3 has 16 residues. Trimming shortened V by 0 bases and J by 10 bases, and 23 bases separated the two germline ends. Germline lookup yields CDR1 GEAIGNYY and CDR2 EKD. CDR3 DNA: TGTGCCTGTGACACCTGGGTGATACAGGGGAACTCGGGACTCATCTTT. It translates to CACDTWVIQGNSGLIF.

For this clone: TCRdb lists the protein of a much larger clone for this DNA, which differs at residue 13, so this is likely a read error; the protein given here is translated from the DNA itself. V and J are TRDV1 and TRDJ1; 8 bases line up with TRDD3. Assignment of the J gene here rests on matching the DNA to germline, because TCRdb gives none. J lost 6 bases, V lost 5 bases, and 17 bases had no gene match. The CDR3 extends over 17 amino acids. Germline values: CDR1 TSWWSYY, CDR2 QGS. The CDR3 region has the DNA TGTGCTCTTGGGAGCGCTTCCTTCTGGGGGAGACACAATAAACTCATCTTT. It translates to CALGSASFWGRHNKLIF.

In the case of this clone: A far larger clone is off by one base, so a read error is likely. The same CDR3 can be traced to other DNA sequences in this sample. The rearrangement links TRDV1 to TRDJ1, with 7 bases fitting TRDD3. The CDR3 length is 19 residues. Germline-derived CDR1 and CDR2 are TSWWSYY and QGS. Trimming cost V 3 bases and J 0 bases; bases outside gene matches: 16. The CDR3 DNA sequence: TGTGCTCTTGGGGAGCTGACCCTCGTCTGGGGGCCATACACCGATAAACTCATCTTT. Protein product: CALGELTLVWGPYTDKLIF.

This clone appeared a few times. Being one base from a much bigger clone, this may be a read error. V is TRDV1 and J is TRDJ1; 10 nucleotides agree with TRDD3. The J gene, not given by TCRdb, was assigned here from a germline match of the nucleotide sequence. CDR3 size: 20 residues. In germline, CDR1 is TSWWSYY, CDR2 QGS. Unmatched junction bases numbered 25, after V lost 3 bases and J lost 9 bases. Written as DNA, the CDR3 is TGTGCTCTTGGGGAGTTATTACTACTACACAACTACGGGGGGATACGGGAACTCATCTTT. Translated: CALGELLLLHNYGGIRELIF.

Comment on this clone: A far more abundant clone sits one base away, making this likely a read error. This sample also contains other DNA sequences that code for the same CDR3. This chain connects TRDV1 to TRDJ1, with D unclear. TCRdb records no J gene; here it was assigned by comparing the DNA to germline. The germline V gene encodes CDR1 TSWWSYY and CDR2 QGS. V lost 6 bases and J lost 4, with 36 bases in between. The CDR3 runs to 21 residues. Written as DNA, the CDR3 is TGTGCTCTTGGTGAAGCTACGTTTAGAGGGGTTTGGAGGGGCCAAAGCGATAAACTCATCTTT. It specifies CALGEATFRGVWRGQSDKLIF.

In its sample, this clone was seen many times. TCRdb's entry gives the protein of a much larger clone, which mismatches this DNA's translation at residue 11, likely from a read error; the protein reported here is translated from the DNA. This chain links TRDV3 with TRDJ3, with D possibly TRDD2 on 7 matching bases. Germline assignment: CDR1 TVYSNPD and CDR2 GDNSRS (reference sequence). CDR3 length: 19 amino acids. Trimming removed 4 bases at V and 3 bases at J, with 25 bases between. CDR3 protein: CASLSYDQDTLWDTRQMFF. The CDR3 DNA follows: TGTGCCTCTCTTTCCTACGATCAGGATACCCTCTGGGACACCCGACAGATGTTTTTC.

Remarks on this clone: TCRdb's listed protein matches a much larger clone and diverges from this DNA's translation at residue 17, likely through a read error; the protein shown comes from the DNA. This rearrangement joins TRDV1 to TRDJ1; D is undetermined. The J gene comes from matching the DNA to germline here; TCRdb lacks it. Looked up from germline, CDR1 is TSWWSYY and CDR2 is QGS. The CDR3 sequence is 20 residues long. DNA of the CDR3: TGTGCTCTTGGGGAACCACGGGAGTGGCTAAGGGTTTTGTACACCGATAGACTCATCTTT. It codes for CALGEPREWLRVLYTDRLIF.

This clone was seen more than once but under ten times. For this DNA, TCRdb reports the protein of a much larger clone, which diverges at residue 8, most likely from a read error; the protein presented here is translated directly from the DNA. This chain connects TRDV1 to TRDJ1; D is ambiguous. Trimming stripped 3 bases from V and 3 bases from J, with 26 bases between. The CDR3 is 19 amino acids. CDR1 and CDR2 from the germline V gene are TSWWSYY and QGS. In DNA form, the CDR3 reads TGTGCTCTTGGGGAGCCGCCGGTGGTTATCCCCCAGTACGCCGATAAACTCATCTTT. Amino acids: CALGEPPVVIPQYADKLIF.

This clone was observed a few times. The amino acid sequence in TCRdb belongs to a much larger clone and departs from this DNA's translation at residue 17, likely a sequencing read error; the sequence shown is translated from the DNA. This chain connects TRDV1 to TRDJ1; D tentatively fits TRDD2 or TRDD3 (6 bases each). Germline-derived CDR1 and CDR2 are TSWWSYY and QGS. The CDR3 sequence is 22 residues long. The chain's CDR3 is CALGEPRPSISYWESYADKFIF. The DNA of the CDR3 is TGTGCTCTTGGGGAGCCTCGGCCTTCCATATCTTACTGGGAATCCTACGCCGATAAATTCATCTTT.

Points on this clone: TCRdb assigns this DNA the protein of a much larger clone, which departs from its translation at residue 5; this likely reflects a read error, and the protein shown comes from translating the DNA. The chain combines TRDV1 with TRDJ1; the match to TRDD3 covers 8 bases. Here the J gene came from matching the DNA to germline, since TCRdb omits it. Losses at the gene ends were 4 bases for V and 6 bases for J; bases not matched to a gene: 22. The CDR3 is 19 amino acids. The germline gives CDR1 TSWWSYY, CDR2 QGS. Here the CDR3 DNA reads TGTGCTCTTGGGGGATCTCCGTCCTTTGGACTGGGGGCACCGTATAAACTCATCTTT. It yields the protein CALGGSPSFGLGAPYKLIF.